This note documents a single T cell receptor beta chain sequence. It has no known antigen specificity. Base quality data are lacking; no much larger clone is found one base away. The time point label on this specimen signifies: baseline before oral tofacitinib. Lesional scalp punch biopsies and peripheral blood were collected from alopecia areata patients. PBMCs were isolated by density centrifugation and stained for CD3, CD4 and CD8, and CD4+ and CD8+ T cells were sorted on a FACSAria. Library method: the immunoSEQ multiplex PCR assay. RNA was extracted from all samples and reverse transcribed into cDNA, which served as template for TCR sequencing. SuperScript III was used to make first-strand cDNA, primed with a 2:1 mix of oligo-dT and random hexamers. A synthetic immune receptor repertoire was used to assess amplification bias, and residual bias was removed computationally. The study's processing was this. After raw reads were preprocessed to remove errors, the CDR3 was defined following IMGT conventions as running from the conserved cysteine to phenylalanine. To get clonality, Shannon entropy was normalized by log2 of the number of productive unique TCRs and the result was subtracted from 1. Whether each scalp clone was CD4 or CD8 was inferred by checking scalp TCRbeta sequences against the CD4 and CD8 repertoires from sorted blood. Held by TCRdb, this immuneACCESS table contains in-frame sequences only and omits some clones. Under half of the omission traces to an unresolved V gene where checked; the cause of the rest is unknown. That table is the source of V, J and clone size, and D and trimming were worked out from the DNA. In all, the sample holds 130,000 or so clones, and about 49% of those were seen once. The ten largest clones take up 18% of the sample.

The data belong to a study of CD8+ T cells in alopecia areata (dated 2018 in TCRdb). For the study in its entirety: The treated patients, all with moderate-to-severe alopecia areata, were enrolled in an open-label pilot trial of oral tofacitinib given at 5 to 10 mg twice daily. Patients received tofacitinib for 6 to 18 months and were then followed off drug for 6 months to check for delayed response and recurrence. In both human patients and the C3H/HeJ mouse model, the study applied high-throughput TCRbeta sequencing to look at T cell clonal expansion in alopecia areata. On the human side, TCRbeta sequencing was run on scalp tissue and on sorted CD4+ and CD8+ peripheral blood T cells from healthy controls and from alopecia areata patients with either patchy or totalis/universalis disease. Patients on tofacitinib were biopsied at baseline and after 4 and 24 weeks of treatment, and several of the patients also had a later scalp biopsy. Clonality in the scalp was compared among normal scalp (n=4), patchy alopecia areata scalp (n=8), and alopecia totalis/universalis scalp (n=8). RNA came from the PAXgene miRNA kit for fixed scalp, the miRNeasy kit for PBMCs, and the RNeasy kit for mouse skin. TCRbeta CDR3 regions were amplified by immunoSEQ multiplex PCR using 35 Vbeta forward and 13 Jbeta reverse primers.

According to the germline V gene (reference sequence), CDR1 reads GTSNPN and CDR2 reads SVGIG. The CDR3 starts with the cysteine, ends with the phenylalanine, and has 14 residues. The read is trimmed to its CDR3 DNA, 42 bases read in frame from base 1. V loses 0 bases, J loses 0 bases, and the germline ends lie 6 bases apart. General study outcomes and caveats: TCR sequences shared between patients were less clear than in mice, possibly partly because of HLA diversity in the patient population. Higher clonality and more expanded CD8+ clones were observed in lesional scalp than in normal scalp, particularly in alopecia totalis/universalis, a finding suggestive of antigenic drive. Unlike mouse skin, where gammadelta T cells dominate, normal human skin contains resident alphabeta T cells that get sequenced too, which complicates analysis of the scalp TCR repertoire.

Sequencing was performed on CD8+ T cells sorted from blood, taken at week 0. The chain uses TRBV30 and TRBJ1-5; the D gene remains uncertain. The TCR sequence derives from a human donor with alopecia areata. DNA sequence: TGTGCCTGGAGTGTAGGATATAGCAATCAGCCCCAGCATTTT. The resulting protein is CAWSVGYSNQPQHF.